This is a list of T cell receptor beta chains from one sample in a study of shared clonotypes between healthy human individuals. The method was immunoSEQ multiplex PCR; TCRdb's version includes in-frame clones alone and lacks a portion of them. Among under 1,900,000 clones, 98% were seen once, and the ten largest hold about 0.35%. The sequenced sample was naive CD4+ T cells sorted from blood. Receptors were obtained from a man aged 30 to 45 in good health. CDR3s include the opening cysteine and the closing phenylalanine or tryptophan. D genes are given only for firm matches. Clone size, where shown, is once, few, many, or a class for clones that have expanded.

>TRBJ2-2|.|.|TRBV14
TGTGCCAGCAGCCGCCCCAGGAAGGGAGCGAACACCGGGGAGCTGTTTTTT
CASSRPRKGANTGELFF
>TRBJ2-2|.|.|TRBV5-1
TGCGCCAGCAACAGGGAGGCCGGGGAGCTGTTTTTT
CASNREAGELFF
>TRBJ2-5|.|.|TRBV4-1
TGCGCCAGCAGCCAAGAGTTTGGGAGCTCCCCTTACTTC
CASSQEFGSSPYF
>TRBJ2-5|.|TRBD2|TRBV13
TGTGCCAGCAGCTCCAACGGGGGGTTCGAGACCCAGTACTTC
CASSSNGGFETQYF
>TRBJ2-1|.|TRBD2|TRBV7-8
TGTGCCAGCCGGACGGGAGGCTCCTACAATGAGCAGTTCTTC
CASRTGGSYNEQFF
>TRBJ2-7|.|.|TRBV4-3
TGCGCCAGCAGCCAGTCCCCGGGGTCCTACGAGCAGTACTTC
CASSQSPGSYEQYF
>TRBJ2-7|.|.|TRBV5-6
TGTGCCAGCAGCTTGGGGAGGGAACGGCCCGAGCAGTACTTC
CASSLGRERPEQYF
>TRBJ1-1|.|.|TRBV29-1
TGCAGCGTTGCAAGCCCGGGGGCGGTGAACGCTTTCTTT
CSVASPGAVNAFF
>TRBJ2-5|.|.|TRBV11-2
TGTGCCAGCAGCCCTGGACTAACCTATCGGCCCCAAGAGACCCAGTACTTC
CASSPGLTYRPQETQYF
>TRBJ2-1|.|.|TRBV18
TGTGCCAGCTCAACATTGTCCTCGTACAATGAGCAGTTCTTC
CASSTLSSYNEQFF
>TRBJ2-2|.|TRBD1|TRBV7-6
TGTGCCAGCAGGTCACGACAGGGAACATCGAACACCGGGGAGCTGTTTTTT
CASRSRQGTSNTGELFF
>TRBJ1-2|.|.|TRBV29-1
TGCAGCGTTGGGACGGCTGATTATGGCTACACCTTC
CSVGTADYGYTF
>TRBJ2-7|.|TRBD1|TRBV4-1
TGCGCCAGCAGCGCCTTGTGGACAGGCTACGAGCAGTACTTC
CASSALWTGYEQYF
>TRBJ2-1|.|TRBD2|TRBV15
TGTGCCACCAGCAGAGCGCGACTAGCGGGAGCCACCAATCAAAATGAGCAGTTCTTC
CATSRARLAGATNQNEQFF
>TRBJ2-1|.|TRBD2|TRBV28
TGTGCCAGCAGGCTTTTTAGCGGGAGTTCCTCCTACAATGAGCAGTTCTTC
CASRLFSGSSSYNEQFF
>TRBJ2-7|.|TRBD2|TRBV28
TGTGCCAGCAGTCCTGGACTAGCGGAATACGAGCAGTACTTC
CASSPGLAEYEQYF
>TRBJ2-1|.|TRBD2|TRBV29-1
TGCAGCGTAAACCTCCTGGGAAGCGGGAAGGGAGATGAGCAGTTCTTC
CSVNLLGSGKGDEQFF
>TRBJ2-7|once|TRBD2|TRBV19
TGTGCCAGTAGTAAGGTTGGCGGGAGCTCCTACGAGCAGTACTTC
CASSKVGGSSYEQYF
>TRBJ1-4|.|TRBD1|TRBV18
TGTGCCAGCTCACCGACAGGGGGCAGGGGAAATGTAAAACTGTTTTTT
CASSPTGGRGNVKLFF
>TRBJ2-1|.|TRBD2|TRBV19
TGTGCCAGTAGTCACCTCCCACTAGCGGGACGCTCCTACAATGAGCAGTTCTTC
CASSHLPLAGRSYNEQFF
>TRBJ2-1|.|.|TRBV6-4
TGTGCCAGCAGACCGGACAGCCTTTCCTACAATGAGCAGTTCTTC
CASRPDSLSYNEQFF
>TRBJ2-4|.|.|TRBV9
TGTGCCAGCAGCGTGGTGGGAGATGCCAAAAACATTCAGTACTTC
CASSVVGDAKNIQYF
>TRBJ1-2|.|TRBD1|TRBV5-1
TGCGCCAGCAGCTTATCCGGGACAGGGGATCGCTACACCTTC
CASSLSGTGDRYTF
>TRBJ2-7|.|.|TRBV6-5
TGTGCCAGCAGTTACTCTTACTCCTACGAGCAGTACTTC
CASSYSYSYEQYF
>TRBJ1-1|.|.|TRBV7-9
TGTGCCAGCAGCTTCGTCCAGGGCAGCACTGAAGCTTTCTTT
CASSFVQGSTEAFF
>TRBJ2-7|.|TRBD2|TRBV29-1
TGCAGCGTTGAAGCGGGGGGAAGGTCCGAGCAGTACTTC
CSVEAGGRSEQYF
>TRBJ2-6|.|.|TRBV5-6
TGTGCCAGCAGTTTAAGGGTCCTCAACTCTGGGGCCAACGTCCTGACTTTC
CASSLRVLNSGANVLTF
>TRBJ2-2|.|.|TRBV9
TGTGCCAGCAGCGTAGGGTCGAGTGGGGAGCTGTTTTTT
CASSVGSSGELFF
>TRBJ1-2|.|.|TRBV28
TGTGCCAGCAGTTTCAGAACAGGATTACCTAACTATGGCTACACCTTC
CASSFRTGLPNYGYTF
>TRBJ1-1|.|.|TRBV5-1
TGCGCCAGCAGCCCCGGGTACCTCAAGGGCCCCTTCGTCACTGTTTTCTTT
CASSPGYLKGPFVTVFF
>TRBJ2-4|.|.|TRBV20-1
TGCAGTGCTAGAGAGCACATTCAGTACTTC
CSAREHIQYF
>TRBJ2-1|.|.|TRBV10-3
TGTGCCATCAGTGAGTCGAAGGCAGGGGCACACAATGAGCAGTTCTTC
CAISESKAGAHNEQFF
>TRBJ1-1|.|.|TRBV7-6
TGTGCCAGCAGCTTAGGGGGCATGAACACTGAAGCTTTCTTT
CASSLGGMNTEAFF
>TRBJ2-7|.|.|TRBV11-2
TGTGCCAGCAGCTTAGAGTTTTCCTACGAGCAGTACTTC
CASSLEFSYEQYF
>TRBJ2-6|once|TRBD2|TRBV6-1
TGTGCCAGCAGTGGACTAGCGGGAGCTGGGGCCAACGTCCTGACTTTC
CASSGLAGAGANVLTF
>TRBJ1-4|.|.|TRBV14
TGTGCCAGCAGCCCATCAGGTGGAGCAACTAATGAAAAACTGTTTTTT
CASSPSGGATNEKLFF
>TRBJ2-5|.|.|TRBV6-5
TGTGCCAGCAGCGCCCCCACCACGGAGACCCAGTACTTC
CASSAPTTETQYF
>TRBJ2-2|.|TRBD1|TRBV28
TGTGCCAGCAGTTTATTACAGGGGGACACCGGGGAGCTGTTTTTT
CASSLLQGDTGELFF
>TRBJ2-7|.|.|TRBV7-2
TGTGCCAGCGTTCTCGGCCGTAGGTCTGGGGACGAGCAGTACTTC
CASVLGRRSGDEQYF
>TRBJ2-2|once|.|TRBV7-6
TGTGCCAGCAGCTTAGTCCGAACCGGATACGCGAACACCGGGGAGCTGTTTTTT
CASSLVRTGYANTGELFF
>TRBJ2-3|.|.|TRBV5-8
TGTGCCAGCAGCCAACTCCGGGGCACAGATACGCAGTATTTT
CASSQLRGTDTQYF
>TRBJ1-4|.|TRBD1|TRBV4-1
TGCGCCAGCAGCCACGGACAGGGAGGGACCTCAACTAATGAAAAACTGTTTTTT
CASSHGQGGTSTNEKLFF
>TRBJ2-3|.|.|TRBV6-5
TGTGCCAGCAGTATAACGAGGATACGCACAGATACGCAGTATTTT
CASSITRIRTDTQYF
>TRBJ2-5|once|.|TRBV28
TGTGCCAGCAGTTCCCGTACGGGGACGGATACTCGAGAGACCCAGTACTTC
CASSSRTGTDTRETQYF
>TRBJ2-7|.|TRBD2|TRBV4-1
TGCGCCAGCAGCCAAGGGGGGAGGGACGGAGCCTACGAGCAGTACTTC
CASSQGGRDGAYEQYF
>TRBJ1-4|.|.|TRBV5-1
TGCGCCAGCAGCTCGGGACCCCAGGAAAAACTGTTTTTT
CASSSGPQEKLFF
>TRBJ2-5|.|.|TRBV27
TGTGCCAGCAGTTTACAGGGGAATCAAGAGACCCAGTACTTC
CASSLQGNQETQYF